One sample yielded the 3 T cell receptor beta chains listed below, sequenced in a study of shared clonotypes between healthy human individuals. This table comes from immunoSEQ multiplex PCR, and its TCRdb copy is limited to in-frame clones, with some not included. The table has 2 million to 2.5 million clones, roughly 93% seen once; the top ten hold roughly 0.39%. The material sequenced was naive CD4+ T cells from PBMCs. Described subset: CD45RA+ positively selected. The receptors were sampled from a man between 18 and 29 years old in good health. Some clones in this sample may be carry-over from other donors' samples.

The CDR3 here is CASKQTHYEQYF. The CDR3 coding sequence is TGTGCCAGCAAACAGACCCACTACGAGCAGTACTTC. This chain uses TRBV28 with TRBJ2-7; no reliable D call. Germline V gene sequence: CDR1 MDHEN, CDR2 SYDVKM. Trimming shortened V by 7 bases and J by 3 bases, and 10 bases separated the two germline ends. This CDR3 region has 12 residues.

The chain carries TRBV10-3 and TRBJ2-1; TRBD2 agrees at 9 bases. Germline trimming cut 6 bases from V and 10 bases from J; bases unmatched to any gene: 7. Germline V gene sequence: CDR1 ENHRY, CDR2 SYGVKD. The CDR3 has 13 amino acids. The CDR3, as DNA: TGTGCCATCAGCGAGGGACTAGCCTGGGAGCAGTTCTTC. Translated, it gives CAISEGLAWEQFF.

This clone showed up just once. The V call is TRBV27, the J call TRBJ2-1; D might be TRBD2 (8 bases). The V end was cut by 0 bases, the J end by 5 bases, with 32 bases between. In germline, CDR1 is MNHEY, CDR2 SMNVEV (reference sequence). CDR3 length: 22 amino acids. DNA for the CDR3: TGTGCCAGCAGTTTATCAGGACGATACAGGGGACTTCAGCGGGAGTCGCACAATGAGCAGTTCTTC. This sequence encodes CASSLSGRYRGLQRESHNEQFF.